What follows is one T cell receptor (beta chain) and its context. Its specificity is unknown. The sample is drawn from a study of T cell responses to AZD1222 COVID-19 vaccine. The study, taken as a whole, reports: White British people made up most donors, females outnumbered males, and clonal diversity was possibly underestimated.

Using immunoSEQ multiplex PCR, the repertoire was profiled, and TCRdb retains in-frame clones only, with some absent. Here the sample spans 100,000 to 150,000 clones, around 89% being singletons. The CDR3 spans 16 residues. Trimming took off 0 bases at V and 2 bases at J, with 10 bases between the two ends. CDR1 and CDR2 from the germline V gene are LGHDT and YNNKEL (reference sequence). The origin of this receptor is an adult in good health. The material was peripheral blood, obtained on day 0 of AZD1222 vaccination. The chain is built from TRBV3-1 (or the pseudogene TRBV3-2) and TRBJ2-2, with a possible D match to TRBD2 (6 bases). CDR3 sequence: CASSQDVGGNTGELFF. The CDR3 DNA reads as TGTGCCAGCAGCCAAGATGTCGGGGGAAACACCGGGGAGCTGTTTTTT.